The present entry profiles one T cell receptor beta chain with its context. Its antigen is unknown. The PCR had 60 Vbeta and 13 Jbeta primers. Only in-frame clones appear in the TCRdb table, and some are missing; sequencing was by immunoSEQ multiplex PCR. The sample records 240,000 or so clones, 82% being singletons. These data are taken from a study of cytomegalovirus exposure and HLA in healthy donors. Study results and limitations: Productive rates of about 90% or about 30% were seen for most TCR beta V segments in an earlier analysis. Of the V segments, some could not be distinguished, including TRBV6-2 and TRBV6-3, and were excluded.

The length of the CDR3 is 15 residues. The ends lost 3 bases at V and 3 bases at J; junction bases unmatched: 8. The V gene's germline CDR1 is MNHEY and CDR2 SMNVEV (reference sequence). The rearrangement joins TRBV27 to TRBJ2-7, with 7 bases lining up with TRBD1. Specimen: PBMCs. The origin of this receptor is a woman aged 40 to 50 in good health and CMV-seropositive. This chain's CDR3 is CASSFLGGQLYEQYF. CDR3 DNA sequence: TGTGCCAGCAGTTTCCTTGGGGGACAGCTCTACGAGCAGTACTTC.